This T cell receptor beta chain came from a study of blood T cell repertoires in COVID-19. Across the study: Sites in the United States, Italy and Spain provided acute and convalescent COVID-19 samples. Nucleic acid was either cDNA or gDNA, and it came from T cells, B-cell-depleted T cells, or PBMCs.

Seattle's enrolled individuals joined amid active infection and were then monitored longitudinally. CDR1 ENHRY and CDR2 SYGVKD come from the germline V gene. The CDR3 is 15 amino acids. V was trimmed by 5 bases and J by 0 bases, leaving 8 bases between them. Clones were sequenced by immunoSEQ multiplex PCR, and TCRdb holds only the in-frame ones, with some missing. The sample has roughly 290,000 clones, roughly 90% seen once. Sequencing was done on a sample of peripheral blood. V usage is TRBV10-3 and J usage is TRBJ1-6; D gene ambiguous. The TCR originated in a woman aged 25-40 years with COVID-19, enrolled during active disease. CDR3 sequence: CAISLKSSYNSPLHF. The CDR3 nucleotides are TGTGCCATCAGTCTGAAGAGCTCCTATAATTCACCCCTCCACTTT.